This is a list of T cell receptor beta chains from one sample in a study of blood T cell repertoires in COVID-19. Sequenced by immunoSEQ multiplex PCR; TCRdb stores in-frame clones only, minus some. The sample consists of roughly 250,000 clones, about 91% of them appearing once. The sequenced sample was PBMCs or T cells enriched from blood (not recorded which). The origin of the receptors is a woman aged 40-49 years with acute COVID-19. The CDR3 runs from the conserved cysteine through the conserved F or W. The D gene is left open where the match is weak. Clone size is shown for a subset of rows, as once, few, many or a class of expanded clone.

v_gene: TRBV7-9
abundance: .
d_gene: TRBD2
j_gene: TRBJ2-3
CDR3nt: TGTGCCAGCAGCTTAGCGCGGGGGGCCACAGATACGCAGTATTTT
CDR3aa: CASSLARGATDTQYF

v_gene: TRBV20-1
abundance: .
d_gene: TRBD2
j_gene: TRBJ2-1
CDR3nt: TGCAGTGCTAGTCGAGCGGGAAGCTACTCCTACAATGAGCAGTTCTTC
CDR3aa: CSASRAGSYSYNEQFF

v_gene: TRBV24-1
abundance: .
d_gene: TRBD2
j_gene: TRBJ2-7
CDR3nt: TGTGCCACCAGTGACCCACTAGCGGGTGGCCACGAGCAGTACTTC
CDR3aa: CATSDPLAGGHEQYF

v_gene: TRBV27
abundance: .
d_gene: .
j_gene: TRBJ1-6
CDR3nt: TGTGCCAGCAGTCTCACCGGGACACCGTATAGGTCACCCCTCCACTTT
CDR3aa: CASSLTGTPYRSPLHF

v_gene: TRBV5-1
abundance: .
d_gene: .
j_gene: TRBJ2-7
CDR3nt: TGCGCCAGCACTTTTTCAGGTCCTAGCGAACTCTACGAGCAGTACTTC
CDR3aa: CASTFSGPSELYEQYF

v_gene: TRBV9
abundance: .
d_gene: .
j_gene: TRBJ2-1
CDR3nt: TGTGCCAGCAGCGTAGATGTCGGCGGTACGCCCTACAATGAGCAGTTCTTC
CDR3aa: CASSVDVGGTPYNEQFF

v_gene: TRBV20-1
abundance: few
d_gene: TRBD2
j_gene: TRBJ2-5
CDR3nt: TGCAGTGCTAGTATGGCAGGCGGGGGGACCCAGTACTTC
CDR3aa: CSASMAGGGTQYF

v_gene: TRBV2
abundance: .
d_gene: .
j_gene: TRBJ1-1
CDR3nt: TGTGCCAGCAGTGAAGCTTCGACAGGATTT
CDR3aa: CASSEASTGF

v_gene: TRBV5-1
abundance: .
d_gene: TRBD1
j_gene: TRBJ1-2
CDR3nt: TGCGCCAGCAGCTGGGGGACAGGAGGTTATGGCTACACCTTC
CDR3aa: CASSWGTGGYGYTF

v_gene: TRBV5-4
abundance: .
d_gene: .
j_gene: TRBJ1-2
CDR3nt: TGTGCCAGCAGCTTTAAGGGGATGGGGACTTATGGCTACACCTTC
CDR3aa: CASSFKGMGTYGYTF

v_gene: TRBV7-9
abundance: .
d_gene: TRBD2
j_gene: TRBJ2-1
CDR3nt: TGTGCCAGCAGCTCGGCAATAGCGGGAGGGCCTATCGATGAGCAGTTCTTC
CDR3aa: CASSSAIAGGPIDEQFF

v_gene: TRBV19
abundance: .
d_gene: .
j_gene: TRBJ2-2
CDR3nt: TGTGCCAGTAGTATGGGCGTCTTCGAGACAGGATATACGGTGGAGCTGTTTTTT
CDR3aa: CASSMGVFETGYTVELFF

v_gene: TRBV10-2
abundance: .
d_gene: TRBD2
j_gene: TRBJ2-1
CDR3nt: TGCGCCAGCAGTGAGACCCTAGCGGGAGGCCTCAATGAGCAGTTCTTC
CDR3aa: CASSETLAGGLNEQFF

v_gene: TRBV24-1
abundance: .
d_gene: .
j_gene: TRBJ1-5
CDR3nt: TGTGCCACCAGTGACGCCGAACAGGCAAACAATCAGCCCCAGCATTTT
CDR3aa: CATSDAEQANNQPQHF

v_gene: TRBV19
abundance: .
d_gene: TRBD1
j_gene: TRBJ1-1
CDR3nt: TGTGCCAGTGCGGGACAGGCGAACACTGAAGCTTTCTTT
CDR3aa: CASAGQANTEAFF

v_gene: TRBV11-2
abundance: .
d_gene: TRBD1
j_gene: TRBJ2-5
CDR3nt: TGTGCCAGCAGCTTCCGTTGGGACAGGCCCCAACAAGAGACCCAGTACTTC
CDR3aa: CASSFRWDRPQQETQYF

v_gene: TRBV23-1
abundance: .
d_gene: TRBD1
j_gene: TRBJ1-2
CDR3nt: TGCGCCAGCAGTCAATCGCTGGGACAGGGGGCGAGAAACTATGGCTACACCTTC
CDR3aa: CASSQSLGQGARNYGYTF

v_gene: TRBV6-5
abundance: .
d_gene: .
j_gene: TRBJ1-2
CDR3nt: TGTGCCAGCAGTTATGAAGGGGGGGGCTATGGCTACACCTTC
CDR3aa: CASSYEGGGYGYTF

v_gene: TRBV20-1
abundance: .
d_gene: .
j_gene: TRBJ1-2
CDR3nt: TGCAGTGCTAGTCCTTCGGTTGCAGGGGTTAGTGGCTACACCTTC
CDR3aa: CSASPSVAGVSGYTF

v_gene: TRBV12-3/TRBV12-4
abundance: .
d_gene: TRBD1
j_gene: TRBJ1-5
CDR3nt: TGTGCCAGCAGCACAGGGGTTCAGCCCCAGCATTTT
CDR3aa: CASSTGVQPQHF

v_gene: TRBV5-1
abundance: .
d_gene: .
j_gene: TRBJ1-6
CDR3nt: TGCGCCAGCAGCCCCGGGACTGCGCAATCACCCCTCCACTTT
CDR3aa: CASSPGTAQSPLHF

v_gene: TRBV19
abundance: .
d_gene: .
j_gene: TRBJ1-6
CDR3nt: TGTGCCAGTAGACAAGCAGAGGGCTTCAACTATAATTCACCCCTCCACTTT
CDR3aa: CASRQAEGFNYNSPLHF

v_gene: TRBV19
abundance: .
d_gene: TRBD2
j_gene: TRBJ2-1
CDR3nt: TGTGCCAGTCATAACCTAGCGGGGGACTACAATGAGCAGTTCTTC
CDR3aa: CASHNLAGDYNEQFF

v_gene: TRBV6-5
abundance: .
d_gene: .
j_gene: TRBJ2-1
CDR3nt: TGTGCCAGCAGGTCAGGAAGTCGTTCGAATGAGCAGTTCTTC
CDR3aa: CASRSGSRSNEQFF

v_gene: TRBV29-1
abundance: .
d_gene: .
j_gene: TRBJ2-3
CDR3nt: TGCAGCGTTGGCGAGGGACTGGCAGATACGCAGTATTTT
CDR3aa: CSVGEGLADTQYF

v_gene: TRBV18
abundance: .
d_gene: TRBD1
j_gene: TRBJ1-3
CDR3nt: TGTGCCAGCTCACTGGGACAGCGCGGAAACACCATATATTTT
CDR3aa: CASSLGQRGNTIYF

v_gene: TRBV19
abundance: .
d_gene: .
j_gene: TRBJ2-7
CDR3nt: TGTGCCAGTAGTACTGGATCCGGGACTTTCCAATACGAGCAGTACTTC
CDR3aa: CASSTGSGTFQYEQYF

v_gene: TRBV5-1
abundance: .
d_gene: .
j_gene: TRBJ2-3
CDR3nt: TGCGCCAGCAGCTCGGGAGACCTAGGCACAGATACGCAGTATTTT
CDR3aa: CASSSGDLGTDTQYF

v_gene: TRBV27
abundance: .
d_gene: TRBD2
j_gene: TRBJ2-5
CDR3nt: TGTGCCAGCAGTTTTTCGGGACTAGCGGGGCAAGAGACCCAGTACTTC
CDR3aa: CASSFSGLAGQETQYF

v_gene: TRBV11-3
abundance: .
d_gene: .
j_gene: TRBJ1-1
CDR3nt: TGTGCCAGCAGCCCCAGGGTGGAGAACACTGAAGCTTTCTTT
CDR3aa: CASSPRVENTEAFF

v_gene: TRBV24-1
abundance: .
d_gene: .
j_gene: TRBJ2-3
CDR3nt: TGTGCCACCAGTGATAACCGGGACTTAGCCCCAGATACGCAGTATTTT
CDR3aa: CATSDNRDLAPDTQYF

v_gene: TRBV5-4
abundance: .
d_gene: TRBD1
j_gene: TRBJ1-4
CDR3nt: TGTGCCAGCAGCTCACAGGGGGCTGTTAATGAAAAACTGTTTTTT
CDR3aa: CASSSQGAVNEKLFF

v_gene: TRBV25-1
abundance: .
d_gene: TRBD1
j_gene: TRBJ1-1
CDR3nt: TGTGCCAGCAGTGTCACAGGGGAGATCACTGAAGCTTTCTTT
CDR3aa: CASSVTGEITEAFF

v_gene: TRBV5-4
abundance: .
d_gene: .
j_gene: TRBJ2-5
CDR3nt: TGTGCCAGCACCCCGGTGGGCCTAGCGACAACCCTAAACCAAGAGACCCAGTACTTC
CDR3aa: CASTPVGLATTLNQETQYF

v_gene: TRBV30
abundance: .
d_gene: TRBD2
j_gene: TRBJ2-1
CDR3nt: TGTGCCTACCGCTTAGCGGGAGGTTCCAATGAGCAGTTCTTC
CDR3aa: CAYRLAGGSNEQFF

v_gene: TRBV27
abundance: .
d_gene: .
j_gene: TRBJ1-2
CDR3nt: TGTGCCAGCAGTCTAAGTTCGACCGGCGGGGGCTATGGCTACACCTTC
CDR3aa: CASSLSSTGGGYGYTF

v_gene: TRBV30
abundance: .
d_gene: .
j_gene: TRBJ1-3
CDR3nt: TGTGCCTGGCGGACTGCTGCTGGAAACACCATATATTTT
CDR3aa: CAWRTAAGNTIYF

v_gene: TRBV7-9
abundance: .
d_gene: .
j_gene: TRBJ1-1
CDR3nt: TGTGCCAGCACCAGGCAGGGGTGGGGGAACACTGAAGCTTTCTTT
CDR3aa: CASTRQGWGNTEAFF

v_gene: TRBV18
abundance: once
d_gene: .
j_gene: TRBJ2-5
CDR3nt: TGTGCCAGCTCACCACCGTCAGGAGAGACCCAGTACTTC
CDR3aa: CASSPPSGETQYF

v_gene: TRBV7-2
abundance: .
d_gene: .
j_gene: TRBJ2-2
CDR3nt: TGTGCCAGCAGCTCATATAGCGGTACCGGGGAGCTGTTTTTT
CDR3aa: CASSSYSGTGELFF

v_gene: TRBV7-9
abundance: .
d_gene: TRBD1
j_gene: TRBJ1-2
CDR3nt: TGTGCCAGCAGCAAGGACAGGGGGAATGCCTATGGCTACACCTTC
CDR3aa: CASSKDRGNAYGYTF

v_gene: TRBV18
abundance: .
d_gene: TRBD1
j_gene: TRBJ1-2
CDR3nt: TGTGCCAGCTCACCCGGGACAGAAGGCTACACCTTC
CDR3aa: CASSPGTEGYTF

v_gene: TRBV12-3/TRBV12-4
abundance: .
d_gene: .
j_gene: TRBJ1-1
CDR3nt: TGTGCCAGCAGTTTGGTACTCGACACTGAAGCTTTCTTT
CDR3aa: CASSLVLDTEAFF

v_gene: TRBV7-6
abundance: .
d_gene: TRBD2
j_gene: TRBJ2-1
CDR3nt: TGTGCCAGCAGCTTATTAAGCGGGAGCTCCTACAATGAGCAGTTCTTC
CDR3aa: CASSLLSGSSYNEQFF

v_gene: TRBV7-9
abundance: .
d_gene: TRBD1
j_gene: TRBJ1-5
CDR3nt: TGTGCCAGCAGCTTAAACGACAGGGGCCTCGATAGCAATCAGCCCCAGCATTTT
CDR3aa: CASSLNDRGLDSNQPQHF

v_gene: TRBV6-1
abundance: .
d_gene: TRBD2
j_gene: TRBJ2-1
CDR3nt: TGTGCCAGCAGTGGTCCCCTAGCGGTCCTCTACAATGAGCAGTTCTTC
CDR3aa: CASSGPLAVLYNEQFF

v_gene: TRBV2
abundance: .
d_gene: .
j_gene: TRBJ1-1
CDR3nt: TGTGCCAGCAGCTCCCTTCGGGACACTGAAGCTTTCTTT
CDR3aa: CASSSLRDTEAFF

v_gene: TRBV25-1
abundance: .
d_gene: TRBD1
j_gene: TRBJ1-2
CDR3nt: TGTGCCAGCAGTGAATTCGACAGGGAGCATCGTGGCTACACCTTC
CDR3aa: CASSEFDREHRGYTF

v_gene: TRBV7-2
abundance: .
d_gene: .
j_gene: TRBJ2-5
CDR3nt: TGTGCCAGCAGCTTCACCTCCGTGGGGCAGACCCAGTACTTC
CDR3aa: CASSFTSVGQTQYF

v_gene: TRBV3-1/TRBV3-2
abundance: .
d_gene: .
j_gene: TRBJ1-6
CDR3nt: TGTGCCAGCAGCCAAGCCTTTGCCGTCGGGAATTCACCCCTCCACTTT
CDR3aa: CASSQAFAVGNSPLHF

v_gene: TRBV25-1
abundance: .
d_gene: TRBD2
j_gene: TRBJ2-3
CDR3nt: TGTGCCAGCAGTGGGTGGACTAGCGGGAGCTCAGATACGCAGTATTTT
CDR3aa: CASSGWTSGSSDTQYF

v_gene: TRBV24-1
abundance: .
d_gene: .
j_gene: TRBJ1-3
CDR3nt: TGTGCCACCAGTGATCCAAACTCTGGAAACACCATATATTTT
CDR3aa: CATSDPNSGNTIYF

v_gene: TRBV7-9
abundance: .
d_gene: TRBD2
j_gene: TRBJ2-1
CDR3nt: TGTGCCAGCAGCGGAGAGGTCCTAGCGGGAGGTAGCAATGAGCAGTTCTTC
CDR3aa: CASSGEVLAGGSNEQFF

v_gene: TRBV7-9
abundance: .
d_gene: TRBD2
j_gene: TRBJ2-3
CDR3nt: TGTGCCAGCAGCTCGACTAGCGGGACGAGAACAGATACGCAGTATTTT
CDR3aa: CASSSTSGTRTDTQYF

v_gene: TRBV28
abundance: .
d_gene: .
j_gene: TRBJ1-5
CDR3nt: TGTGCCAGCAGTACTAATCAGCCCCAGCATTTT
CDR3aa: CASSTNQPQHF

v_gene: TRBV30
abundance: .
d_gene: .
j_gene: TRBJ1-1
CDR3nt: TGTGCCTGGAGCCGCGGGGCGGAAAATGAAGCTTTCTTT
CDR3aa: CAWSRGAENEAFF

v_gene: TRBV25-1
abundance: .
d_gene: .
j_gene: TRBJ1-1
CDR3nt: TGTGCCAGCAGTGACCCCAGGTTGGGAGCGAACACTGAAGCTTTCTTT
CDR3aa: CASSDPRLGANTEAFF

v_gene: TRBV7-9
abundance: .
d_gene: .
j_gene: TRBJ2-1
CDR3nt: TGTGCCAGCAGCCTGGACAGAGGGGCCTACAATGAGCAGTTCTTC
CDR3aa: CASSLDRGAYNEQFF

v_gene: TRBV7-9
abundance: .
d_gene: .
j_gene: TRBJ2-1
CDR3nt: TGTGCCAGCAGCGCCCAGACTAGTAACAATGAGCAGTTCTTC
CDR3aa: CASSAQTSNNEQFF